This entry concerns a single T cell receptor (beta chain). This entry comes from a study of control samples from healthy donors and cancer patients. V shed 3 bases, J shed 1 base, and the junction held 5 bases outside the gene matches. Germline V lookup: CDR1 MGHRA, CDR2 YSYEKL. There are 16 residues in the CDR3. Generated by immunoSEQ multiplex PCR, the TCRdb table keeps only in-frame clones and is missing some. Of some 100,000 clones listed, 88% are singletons. This clonotype originated in a man under 40 in good health. The J gene is TRBJ1-5, the V gene TRBV4-1, with 8 bases lining up with TRBD1. The specimen was blood. CDR3 in amino acids: CASSHKTGVSNQPQHF. The CDR3 nucleotides read TGCGCCAGCAGCCACAAGACAGGGGTGAGCAATCAGCCCCAGCATTTT.